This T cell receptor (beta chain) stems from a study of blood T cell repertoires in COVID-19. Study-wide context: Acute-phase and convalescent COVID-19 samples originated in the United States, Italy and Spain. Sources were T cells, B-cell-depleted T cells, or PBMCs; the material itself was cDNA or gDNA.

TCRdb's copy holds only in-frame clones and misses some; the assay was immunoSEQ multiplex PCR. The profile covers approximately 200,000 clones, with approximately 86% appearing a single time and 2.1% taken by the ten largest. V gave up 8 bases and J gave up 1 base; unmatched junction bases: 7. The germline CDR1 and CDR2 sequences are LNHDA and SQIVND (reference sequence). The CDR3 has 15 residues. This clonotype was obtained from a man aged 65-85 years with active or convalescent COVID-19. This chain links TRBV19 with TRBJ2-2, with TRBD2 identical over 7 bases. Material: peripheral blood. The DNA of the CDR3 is TGTGCCAGTCAACAGTCGGGGGGGAACACCGGGGAGCTGTTTTTT. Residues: CASQQSGGNTGELFF.